Presented here are 11 T cell receptor beta chains from one specimen sequenced in a study of blood T cell repertoires in COVID-19. Assay: immunoSEQ multiplex PCR; the TCRdb copy retains only in-frame clones and omits some. The data hold about 150,000 clones, with 85% to 95% observed a single time. The source material was peripheral blood. These receptors originate from a man aged 45 to 65 with acute or convalescent COVID-19.

The V call is TRBV7-9, the J call TRBJ2-1; D is unclear. The CDR3 extends over 14 amino acids. CDR1 is SEHNR and CDR2 is FQNEAQ in the germline V gene (reference sequence). The V and J ends lost 7 bases and 0 bases respectively, with 10 bases between them. This CDR3 is CASTTRISYNEQFF. CDR3 bases: TGTGCCAGCACAACGAGAATCTCCTACAATGAGCAGTTCTTC.

The chain employs TRBV6-1 and TRBJ2-7; D possibly corresponds to TRBD1 (5 bases). The germline gives CDR1 MNHNS, CDR2 SASEGT. The ends were cut back, 1 base at V and 0 bases at J, with 13 bases in the middle. CDR3 length equals 16 residues. CDR3 bases: TGTGCCAGCAGTGAAGACAGGTTTCCGAGCTCCTACGAGCAGTACTTC. Encoded protein: CASSEDRFPSSYEQYF.

The chain employs TRBV4-2 and TRBJ1-5, with no clear D. The CDR3 covers 13 residues. Between the trimmed V and J ends, which lost 2 bases and 4 bases, there was a span of 6 bases. CDR1 and CDR2 from the germline V gene are LGHNA and YNFKEQ. Written as DNA, the CDR3 is TGTGCCAGCAGCCAAAGCCATAATCAGCCCCAGCATTTT. Protein: CASSQSHNQPQHF.

V gene TRBV27 combines with J gene TRBJ2-6; D not certain. Per germline, CDR1 MNHEY and CDR2 SMNVEV (reference sequence). V was pared by 3 bases and J by 2 bases, with 8 bases between. This CDR3 has 15 amino acids. The CDR3 spells CASSFGVAGANVLTF. CDR3 coding DNA: TGTGCCAGCAGTTTCGGTGTAGCTGGGGCCAACGTCCTGACTTTC.

The chain joins TRBV18 to TRBJ1-1, with 8 bases matching TRBD1. V lost 10 bases, J lost 3 bases, and 7 bases stayed unmatched. This CDR3 has 13 residues. The germline V gene encodes CDR1 KGHSH and CDR2 LQKENI. CDR3: CATDEQGDTEAFF. The CDR3 nucleotides are TGTGCCACAGACGAACAGGGGGACACTGAAGCTTTCTTT.

V is TRBV6-5 and J is TRBJ2-3, with TRBD2 matching over 14 bases. The CDR3 runs to 14 residues. V was pared by 7 bases and J by 6 bases, with 3 bases of the junction left unmatched. Looked up from germline, CDR1 is MNHEY and CDR2 is SVGAGI. The CDR3 DNA reads as TGTGCCAGCAAGGGACTAGCGGGAGTGGATACGCAGTATTTT. Protein sequence: CASKGLAGVDTQYF.

This chain joins TRBV4-1 and TRBJ2-7, with 9 positions matching TRBD2. V was pared by 1 base and J by 5 bases, with 6 bases of the junction left unmatched. Germline values: CDR1 MGHRA, CDR2 YSYEKL. The CDR3 extends over 15 amino acids. The CDR3 sequence is CASSQVAGGLNEQYF. The CDR3 nucleotides are TGCGCCAGCAGCCAAGTGGCGGGAGGGCTGAACGAGCAGTACTTC.

The chain links TRBV19 to TRBJ1-4, with D maybe TRBD1 (5 bases). There are 15 residues in the CDR3. V lost 4 bases and J 5 bases, leaving 14 bases between the germline ends. Germline loops: CDR1 LNHDA, CDR2 SQIVND (reference sequence). The CDR3 loop reads CASSNPAGLNEKLFF. CDR3 coding DNA: TGTGCCAGTAGTAACCCCGCGGGGCTGAATGAAAAACTGTTTTTT.

The V and J genes are TRBV4-2 and TRBJ1-2; D may be TRBD1 (5 bases). Germline CDR1 reads LGHNA; CDR2 reads YNFKEQ. Trimming removed 0 bases from V and 5 bases from J, with 16 bases in between. This CDR3 is built from 16 residues. The CDR3 sequence is CASSQEGNLRGYGYTF. Written as DNA, the CDR3 is TGTGCCAGCAGCCAAGAGGGCAACCTTCGGGGGTATGGCTACACCTTC.

This chain links TRBV18 with TRBJ2-7, with TRBD1 matching over 8 bases. CDR3 size: 13 residues. V lost 3 bases, J lost 6 bases, and 4 bases stayed unmatched. Germline-derived CDR1 and CDR2 are KGHSH and LQKENI. As DNA, the CDR3 is TGTGCCAGCTCACCGACAGGGGTGGGCGAGCAGTACGTC. As protein: CASSPTGVGEQYV.

V usage is TRBV6-2 or TRBV6-3 and J usage is TRBJ2-7; 11 nucleotides align to TRBD1. CDR3 length equals 16 residues. The J segment lost 7 bases and the V segment lost 0 bases, leaving 8 bases of the junction unmatched. Germline values: CDR1 MNHEY, CDR2 SVGEGT. The CDR3 DNA follows: TGTGCCAGCAGTTACTCTGTGGACAGGGGGCGGTGGGAGCAGTACGTC. Protein product: CASSYSVDRGRWEQYV.